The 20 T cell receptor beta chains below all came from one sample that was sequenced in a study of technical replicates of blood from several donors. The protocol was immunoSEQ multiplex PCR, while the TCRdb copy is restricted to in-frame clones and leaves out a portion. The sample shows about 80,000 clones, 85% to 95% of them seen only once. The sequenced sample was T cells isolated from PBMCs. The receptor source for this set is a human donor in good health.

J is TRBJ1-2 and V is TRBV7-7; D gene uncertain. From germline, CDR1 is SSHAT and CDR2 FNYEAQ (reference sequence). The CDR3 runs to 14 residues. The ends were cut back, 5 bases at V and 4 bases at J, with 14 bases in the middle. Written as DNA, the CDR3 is TGTGCCAGCAGCCGGTGCTCTTTCGTCTATGGCTACACCTTC. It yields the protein CASSRCSFVYGYTF.

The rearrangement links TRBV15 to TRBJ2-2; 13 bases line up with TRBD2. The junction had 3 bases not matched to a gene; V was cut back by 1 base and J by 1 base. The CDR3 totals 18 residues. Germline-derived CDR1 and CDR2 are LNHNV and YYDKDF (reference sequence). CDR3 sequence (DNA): TGTGCCACCAGCAGAGCTGGGACTAGCGGGAAGAACACCGGGGAGCTGTTTTTT. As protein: CATSRAGTSGKNTGELFF.

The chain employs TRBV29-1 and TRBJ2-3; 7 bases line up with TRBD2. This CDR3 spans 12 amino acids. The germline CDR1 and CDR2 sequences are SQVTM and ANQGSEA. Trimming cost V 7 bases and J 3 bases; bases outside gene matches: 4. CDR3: CSAEGGTDTQYF. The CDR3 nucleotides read TGCAGCGCCGAGGGAGGGACAGATACGCAGTATTTT.

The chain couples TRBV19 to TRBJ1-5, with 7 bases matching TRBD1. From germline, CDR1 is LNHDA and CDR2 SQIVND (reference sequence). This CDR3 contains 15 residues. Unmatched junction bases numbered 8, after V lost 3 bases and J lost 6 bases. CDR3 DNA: TGTGCCAGTAGTATTGTGACAGGGATAGCTCAGCCCCAGCATTTT. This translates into CASSIVTGIAQPQHF.

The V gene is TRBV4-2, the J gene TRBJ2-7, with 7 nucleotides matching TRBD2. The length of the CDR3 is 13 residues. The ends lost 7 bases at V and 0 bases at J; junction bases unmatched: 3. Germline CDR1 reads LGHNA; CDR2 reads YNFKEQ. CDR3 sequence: CASTGGSSYEQYF. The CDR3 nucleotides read TGTGCCAGCACAGGCGGGAGCTCCTACGAGCAGTACTTC.

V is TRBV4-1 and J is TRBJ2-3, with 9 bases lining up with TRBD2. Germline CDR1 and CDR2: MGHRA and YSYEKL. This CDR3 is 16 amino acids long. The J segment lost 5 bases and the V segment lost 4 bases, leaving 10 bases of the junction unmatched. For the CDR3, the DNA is TGCGCCAGCAGCCCGATTGGCGGGAGGGTGATAGATACGCAGTATTTT. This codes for CASSPIGGRVIDTQYF.

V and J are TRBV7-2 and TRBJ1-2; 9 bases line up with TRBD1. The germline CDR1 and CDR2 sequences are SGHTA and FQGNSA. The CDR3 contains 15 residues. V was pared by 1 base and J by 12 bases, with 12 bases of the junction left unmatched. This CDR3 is CASSLDVLTGGLNTF. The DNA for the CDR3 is TGTGCCAGCAGCTTAGATGTACTAACAGGGGGCCTTAACACCTTC.

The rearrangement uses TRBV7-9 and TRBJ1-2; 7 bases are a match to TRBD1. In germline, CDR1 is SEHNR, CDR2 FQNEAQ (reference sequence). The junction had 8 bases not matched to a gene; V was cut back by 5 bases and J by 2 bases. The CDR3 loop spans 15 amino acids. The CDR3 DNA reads TGTGCCAGCAGCCTTCCGGGACAGAACAACTATGGCTACACCTTC. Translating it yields CASSLPGQNNYGYTF.

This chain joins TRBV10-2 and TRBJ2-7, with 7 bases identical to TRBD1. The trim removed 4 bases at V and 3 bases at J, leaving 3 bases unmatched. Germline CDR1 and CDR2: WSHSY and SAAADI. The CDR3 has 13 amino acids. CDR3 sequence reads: CASSGQGIYEQYF. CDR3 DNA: TGCGCCAGCAGTGGACAGGGTATCTACGAGCAGTACTTC.

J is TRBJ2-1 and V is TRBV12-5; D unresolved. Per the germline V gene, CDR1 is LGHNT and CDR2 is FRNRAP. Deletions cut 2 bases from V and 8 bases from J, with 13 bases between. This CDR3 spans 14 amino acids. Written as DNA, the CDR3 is TGTGCTAGTGGTTTGCCCCTCGGCCAGGATGAGCAGTTCTTC. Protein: CASGLPLGQDEQFF.

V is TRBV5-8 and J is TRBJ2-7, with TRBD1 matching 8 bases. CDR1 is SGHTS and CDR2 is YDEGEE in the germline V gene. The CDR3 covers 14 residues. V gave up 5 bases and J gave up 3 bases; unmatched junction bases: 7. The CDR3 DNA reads TGTGCCAGCAGGGCCCGGGACAGGAGCTACGAGCAGTACTTC. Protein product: CASRARDRSYEQYF.

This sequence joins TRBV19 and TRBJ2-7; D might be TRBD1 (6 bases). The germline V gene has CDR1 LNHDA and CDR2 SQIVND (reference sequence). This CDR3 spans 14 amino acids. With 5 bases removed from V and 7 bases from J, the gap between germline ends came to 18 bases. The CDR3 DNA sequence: TGTGCCAGTAGTGGCTGGACAGAGTCAGATGAGCAGTACTTC. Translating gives CASSGWTESDEQYF.

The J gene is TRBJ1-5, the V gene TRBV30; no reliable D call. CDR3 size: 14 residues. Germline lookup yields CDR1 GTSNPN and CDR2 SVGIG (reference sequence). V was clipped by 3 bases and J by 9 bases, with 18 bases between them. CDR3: CAWSTHSITGPQHF. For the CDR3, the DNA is TGTGCCTGGAGCACCCACTCCATTACGGGGCCCCAGCATTTT.

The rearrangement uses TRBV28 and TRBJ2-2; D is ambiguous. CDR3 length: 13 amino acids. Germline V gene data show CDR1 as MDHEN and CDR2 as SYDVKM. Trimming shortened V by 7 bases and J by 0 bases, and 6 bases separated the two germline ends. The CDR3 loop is CASKEPNTGELFF. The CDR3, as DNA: TGTGCCAGCAAAGAGCCGAACACCGGGGAGCTGTTTTTT. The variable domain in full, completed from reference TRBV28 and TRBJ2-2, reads DVKVTQSSRYLVKRTGEKVFLECVQDMDHENMFWYRQDPGLGLRLIYFSYDVKMKEKGDIPEGYSVSREKKERFSLILESASTNQTSMYLCASKEPNTGELFFGEGSRLTVL.

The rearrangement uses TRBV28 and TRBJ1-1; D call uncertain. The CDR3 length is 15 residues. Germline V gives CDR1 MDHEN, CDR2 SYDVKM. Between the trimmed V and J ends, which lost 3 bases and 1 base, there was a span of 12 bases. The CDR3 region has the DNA TGTGCCAGCAGTTTGCCTCGACTTCGGAACACTGAAGCTTTCTTT. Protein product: CASSLPRLRNTEAFF.

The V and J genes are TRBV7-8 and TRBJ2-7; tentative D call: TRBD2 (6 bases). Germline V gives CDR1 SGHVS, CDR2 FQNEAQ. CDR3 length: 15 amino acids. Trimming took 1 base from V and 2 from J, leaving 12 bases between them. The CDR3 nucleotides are TGTGCCAGCAGCTTAGGGGCGGGACGGGCCTACGAGCAGTACTTC. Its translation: CASSLGAGRAYEQYF.

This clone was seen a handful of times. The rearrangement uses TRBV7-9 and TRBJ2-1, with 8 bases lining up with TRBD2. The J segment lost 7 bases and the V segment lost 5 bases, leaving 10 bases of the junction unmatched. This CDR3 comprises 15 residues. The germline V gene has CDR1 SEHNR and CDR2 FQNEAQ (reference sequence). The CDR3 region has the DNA TGTGCCAGCAGCCCGCCTAGCGGGCTCGGGAATGAGCAGTTCTTC. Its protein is CASSPPSGLGNEQFF.

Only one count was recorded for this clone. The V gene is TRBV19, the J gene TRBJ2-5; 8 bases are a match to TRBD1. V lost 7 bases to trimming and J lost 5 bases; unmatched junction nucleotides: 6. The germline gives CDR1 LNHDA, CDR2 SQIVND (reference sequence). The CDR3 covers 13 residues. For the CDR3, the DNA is TGTGCCAGTACCAACAACAGGGGGGAGACCCAGTACTTC. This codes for CASTNNRGETQYF.

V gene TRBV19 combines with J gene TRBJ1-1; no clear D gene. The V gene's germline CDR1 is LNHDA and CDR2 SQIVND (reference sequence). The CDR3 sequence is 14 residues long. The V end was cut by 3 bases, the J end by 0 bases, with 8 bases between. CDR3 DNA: TGTGCCAGTAGTATGTCCTACTTGAACACTGAAGCTTTCTTT. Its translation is CASSMSYLNTEAFF.

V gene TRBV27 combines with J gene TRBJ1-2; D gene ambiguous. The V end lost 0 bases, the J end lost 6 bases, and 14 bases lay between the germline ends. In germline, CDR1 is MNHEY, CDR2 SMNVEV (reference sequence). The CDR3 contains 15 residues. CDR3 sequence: CASSLSSGLGNGYTF. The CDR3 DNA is TGTGCCAGCAGTTTATCATCAGGTCTCGGTAATGGCTACACCTTC.